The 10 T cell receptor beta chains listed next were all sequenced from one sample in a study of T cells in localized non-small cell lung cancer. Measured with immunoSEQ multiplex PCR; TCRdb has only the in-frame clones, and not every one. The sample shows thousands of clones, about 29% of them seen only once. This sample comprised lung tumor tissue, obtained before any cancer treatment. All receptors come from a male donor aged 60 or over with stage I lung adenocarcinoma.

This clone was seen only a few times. As DNA, the CDR3 is TGTGCCACGGAGCAATACAATGAGCAGTTCTTC. Protein product: CATEQYNEQFF. The chain carries TRBV19 and TRBJ2-1; D is unclear. Per the germline V gene, CDR1 is LNHDA and CDR2 is SQIVND (reference sequence). Deletions cut 10 bases from V and 4 bases from J, with 8 bases between. The CDR3 spans 11 residues.

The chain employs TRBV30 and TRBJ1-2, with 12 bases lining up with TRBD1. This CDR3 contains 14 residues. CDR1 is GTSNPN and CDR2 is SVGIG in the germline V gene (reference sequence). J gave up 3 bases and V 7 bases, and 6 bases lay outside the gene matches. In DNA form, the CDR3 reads TGTGCCTCCGGGACAGGGGGCGGAGACTATGGCTACACCTTC. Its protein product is CASGTGGGDYGYTF.

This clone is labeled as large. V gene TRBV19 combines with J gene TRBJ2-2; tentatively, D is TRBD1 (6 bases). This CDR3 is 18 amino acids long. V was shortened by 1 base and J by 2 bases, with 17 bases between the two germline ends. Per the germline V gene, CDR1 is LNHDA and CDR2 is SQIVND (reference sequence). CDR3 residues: CASSIGVEGTPNTGELFF. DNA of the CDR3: TGTGCCAGTAGTATAGGGGTAGAGGGGACACCAAACACCGGGGAGCTGTTTTTT. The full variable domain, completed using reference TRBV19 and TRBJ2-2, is DGGITQSPKYLFRKEGQNVTLSCEQNLNHDAMYWYRQDPGQGLRLIYYSQIVNDFQKGDIAEGYSVSREKKESFPLTVTSAQKNPTAFYLCASSIGVEGTPNTGELFFGEGSRLTVL.

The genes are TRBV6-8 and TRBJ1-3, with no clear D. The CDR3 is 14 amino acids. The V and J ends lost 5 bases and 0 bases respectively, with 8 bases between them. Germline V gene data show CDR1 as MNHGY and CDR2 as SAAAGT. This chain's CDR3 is CASSPAISGNTIYF. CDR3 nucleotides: TGTGCCAGCAGTCCGGCCATCTCTGGAAACACCATATATTTT.

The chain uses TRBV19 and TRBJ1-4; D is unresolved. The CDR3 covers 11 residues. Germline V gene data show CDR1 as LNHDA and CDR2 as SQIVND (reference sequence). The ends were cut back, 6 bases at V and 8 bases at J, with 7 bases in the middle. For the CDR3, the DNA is TGTGCCAGTAGCAGTGCCGAAAAACTGTTTTTT. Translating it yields CASSSAEKLFF.

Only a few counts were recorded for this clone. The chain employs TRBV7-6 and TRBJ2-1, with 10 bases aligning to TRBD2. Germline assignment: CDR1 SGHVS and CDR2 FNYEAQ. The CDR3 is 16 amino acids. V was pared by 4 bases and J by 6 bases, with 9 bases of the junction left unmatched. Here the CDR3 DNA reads TGTGCCAGCAGCTGGAGACTAGCGGGTGGGGGCAATGAGCAGTTCTTC. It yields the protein CASSWRLAGGGNEQFF.

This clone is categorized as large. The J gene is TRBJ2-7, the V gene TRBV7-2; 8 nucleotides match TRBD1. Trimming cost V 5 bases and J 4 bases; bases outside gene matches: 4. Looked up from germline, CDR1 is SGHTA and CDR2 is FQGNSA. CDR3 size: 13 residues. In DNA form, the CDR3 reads TGTGCCAGCAGCGTGGGACAGGCTTACGAGCAGTACGTC. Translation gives CASSVGQAYEQYV.

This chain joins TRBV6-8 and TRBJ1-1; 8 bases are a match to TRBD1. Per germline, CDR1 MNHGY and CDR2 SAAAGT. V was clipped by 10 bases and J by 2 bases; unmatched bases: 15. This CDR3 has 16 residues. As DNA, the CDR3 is TGTGCCATCGCCGGAATTGGGACAGGAGAAAACACTGAAGCTTTCTTT. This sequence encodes CAIAGIGTGENTEAFF.

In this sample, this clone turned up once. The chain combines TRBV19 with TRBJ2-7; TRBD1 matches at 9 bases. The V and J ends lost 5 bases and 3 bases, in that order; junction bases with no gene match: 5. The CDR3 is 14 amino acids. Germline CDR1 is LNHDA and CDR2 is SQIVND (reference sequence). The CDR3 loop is CASSEGQGLYEQYF. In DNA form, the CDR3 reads TGTGCCAGTAGTGAGGGACAGGGTCTCTACGAGCAGTACTTC.

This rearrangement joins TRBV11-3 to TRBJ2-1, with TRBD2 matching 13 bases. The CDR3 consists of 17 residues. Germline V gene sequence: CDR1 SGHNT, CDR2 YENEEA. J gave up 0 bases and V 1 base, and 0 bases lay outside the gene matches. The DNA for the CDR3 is TGTGCCAGCAGCTTAGGGACTAGCGGGAGCTCCTACAATGAGCAGTTCTTC. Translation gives CASSLGTSGSSYNEQFF.